This T cell receptor (beta chain) was identified during a study of T cell changes during pregnancy in multiple sclerosis. The CDR3 runs 14 residues. V lost 1 base and J lost 2, with 6 bases in between. Germline loops: CDR1 MNHNY, CDR2 SVGAGI (reference sequence). TCRdb keeps only in-frame clones here, not all; method: immunoSEQ multiplex PCR. Of about 92,000 clones listed, almost 95% are singletons. The sample was peripheral blood, taken in the third trimester of pregnancy. This rearrangement joins TRBV6-6 to TRBJ1-3; no clear D gene. This receptor was identified in a female donor with multiple sclerosis, enrolled in a pregnancy study. As DNA, the CDR3 is TGTGCCAGCAGTTACTTAACAGCTGGAAACACCATATATTTT. It codes for CASSYLTAGNTIYF.